The 20 T cell receptor beta chains presented below share a single source sample, sequenced in a study of T cells in Graves' hyperthyroidism and ophthalmopathy. Amplification of TCR beta CDR3 regions was performed using RNA transcripts as template. First-round RT-PCR targeting the TCR CDR3 was performed with the HTBI primer set. Via MiXCR, TCRdb re-called the multiplex PCR reads, giving one row per CDR3 protein. This table has about 700,000 distinct CDR3 sequences, 14% appearing once. Sequences were obtained from blood. Receptors originate from a woman aged 18-29 years with Graves' hyperthyroidism.

Only a few counts were recorded for this clonotype. The chain employs TRBV29-1 and TRBJ2-1; D not resolved. V was pared by 8 bases and J by 4 bases, with 9 bases between. CDR3 length: 11 amino acids. CDR1 SQVTM and CDR2 ANQGSEA come from the germline V gene. CDR3 amino acids: CSSMGYNEQFF. CDR3 nucleotide sequence: TGCAGCTCTATGGGGTACAATGAGCAGTTCTTC.

This clonotype appeared a few times. This sequence joins TRBV4-2 and TRBJ1-4; D might be TRBD1 (6 bases). This CDR3 is built from 16 residues. V lost 1 base and J 3 bases, leaving 12 bases between the germline ends. Per the germline V gene, CDR1 is LGHNA and CDR2 is YNFKEQ. In DNA, the CDR3 is TGTGCCAGCAGCCAAGGAGACAGGTCGGCTAATGAAAAACTGTTTTTT. Translated: CASSQGDRSANEKLFF.

This clonotype was detected many times. The V call is TRBV12-3 or TRBV12-4, the J call TRBJ1-5; D not certain. The V end lost 3 bases, the J end lost 1 base, and 10 bases lay between the germline ends. This CDR3 region has 15 residues. CDR3 sequence: CASSFTQISNQPQHF. CDR3 bases: TGTGCCAGCAGTTTTACACAGATAAGCAATCAGCCCCAGCATTTT.

The chain has TRBV6-2 or TRBV6-3 and TRBJ2-3; TRBD1 matches at 8 bases. This CDR3 contains 12 residues. V dropped 1 base and J dropped 10; count of bases not matched to a gene: 1. Germline V gene lookup returns CDR1 MNHEY and CDR2 SVGEGT. The chain's CDR3 is CASSYYRGSQYF. Written as DNA, the CDR3 is TGTGCCAGCAGTTACTACAGGGGGTCGCAGTATTTT.

This clonotype was seen at least ten times. V gene TRBV11-1 combines with J gene TRBJ2-7, with D hard to call. Trimming removed 5 bases at V and 1 base at J, with 15 bases between. Per the germline V gene, CDR1 is SGHAT and CDR2 is FQDESV (reference sequence). This CDR3 spans 15 amino acids. The CDR3 loop reads CASSALVSLSYEQYF. DNA of the CDR3: TGTGCCAGCAGCGCCCTAGTTTCCCTGTCCTACGAGCAGTACTTC. Together with reference TRBV11-1 and TRBJ2-7, the CDR3 gives the full variable domain: EAEVAQSPRYKITEKSQAVAFWCDPISGHATLYWYRQILGQGPELLVQFQDESVVDDSQLPKDRFSAERLKGVDSTLKIQPAELGDSAMYLCASSALVSLSYEQYFGPGTRLTVT.

Concerning this clonotype itself: It may be a read error: a sequence one base away is much more abundant. The rearrangement joins TRBV24-1 to TRBJ2-5, with TRBD1 matching over 7 bases. The CDR3 sequence is 14 residues long. Germline CDR1 reads KGHDR; CDR2 reads SFDVKD. With V trimmed by 3 bases and J by 4 bases, 4 bases remained unmatched. The CDR3 reads CATSDPGQRETQYF. The CDR3, as DNA: TGTGCCACCAGTGATCCGGGACAGAGAGAGACCCAGTACTTC.

This sequence joins TRBV7-3 and TRBJ2-1; TRBD2 agrees at 10 bases. This CDR3 contains 14 residues. Germline V gives CDR1 SGHTA, CDR2 FQGTGA. Trimming removed 5 bases from V and 6 bases from J; junction bases left unmatched: 4. The CDR3 sequence: CASSRTSGLNEQFF. CDR3 bases: TGTGCCAGCAGCCGGACTAGCGGCCTCAATGAGCAGTTCTTC. Together with reference TRBV7-3 and TRBJ2-1, the CDR3 gives the full variable domain: GAGVSQTPSNKVTEKGKYVELRCDPISGHTALYWYRQSLGQGPEFLIYFQGTGAADDSGLPNDRFFAVRPEGSVSTLKIQRTERGDSAVYLCASSRTSGLNEQFFGPGTRLTVL.

The chain couples TRBV6-1 to TRBJ1-1; a weak D match, TRBD1 (6 bases). Germline CDR1 is MNHNS and CDR2 is SASEGT. The CDR3 consists of 14 residues. The V and J ends lost 7 bases and 3 bases respectively, with 15 bases between them. The CDR3 loop reads CASIRSQGYTEAFF. The CDR3 nucleotides read TGTGCCAGCATCCGCTCCCAGGGGTACACTGAAGCTTTCTTT.

This clonotype was detected many times. J is TRBJ2-1 and V is TRBV3-1; weak D call: TRBD1 (5 bases). Trimming removed 4 bases at V and 0 bases at J, with 13 bases between. The CDR3 spans 16 residues. CDR1 and CDR2 from the germline V gene are LGHDT and YNNKEL (reference sequence). The CDR3 is CASSLTDFDSYNEQFF. Here the CDR3 DNA reads TGTGCCAGCAGCCTGACAGACTTTGACTCCTACAATGAGCAGTTCTTC.

Ten or more counts support this clonotype. The rearrangement uses TRBV12-3 or TRBV12-4 and TRBJ1-1, with a possible D match to TRBD1 (5 bases). CDR3 length equals 16 residues. Between the trimmed V and J ends, which lost 5 bases and 1 base, there was a span of 17 bases. The CDR3 reads CASSKRDSGSNTEAFF. The CDR3 bases are TGTGCCAGCAGTAAACGAGACAGTGGATCGAACACTGAAGCTTTCTTT.

There are a few counts of this clonotype. V usage is TRBV9 and J usage is TRBJ1-5; D gene unclear. V lost 0 bases, J lost 5 bases, and 12 bases lay in between. This CDR3 has 15 amino acids. Germline V gene lookup returns CDR1 SGDLS and CDR2 YYNGEE. The CDR3 here is CASSVEGSLHQPQHF. The CDR3 DNA follows: TGTGCCAGCAGCGTAGAAGGGTCTTTACATCAGCCCCAGCATTTT.

There are many counts of this clonotype. The chain employs TRBV12-3 or TRBV12-4 and TRBJ1-1; D unclear. The CDR3 has 13 residues. V lost 5 bases and J lost 4, with 11 bases in between. The CDR3 region has the DNA TGTGCCAGCAGTCCCGGGTTTCGCACTGAAGCTTTCTTT. Translating it yields CASSPGFRTEAFF.

This clonotype was seen a single time. The V gene is TRBV7-8, the J gene TRBJ1-1; 9 bases agree with TRBD1. The CDR3 spans 17 residues. V lost 5 bases and J lost 4; bases outside the gene matches: 14. In germline, CDR1 is SGHVS, CDR2 FQNEAQ. CDR3 loop: CASSLPGQGFLSTEAFF. The CDR3 coding sequence is TGTGCCAGCAGCCTTCCGGGACAGGGATTCCTTAGCACTGAAGCTTTCTTT.

Only a few counts were recorded for this clonotype. The missing conserved phenylalanine or tryptophan at the end of this CDR3 makes a read error likely. The chain joins TRBV28 to TRBJ2-7; D could derive from TRBD1 or TRBD2 (6 bases each). The V end lost 2 bases, the J end lost 4 bases, and 12 bases lay between the germline ends. The CDR3 loop spans 14 amino acids. Per germline, CDR1 MDHEN and CDR2 SYDVKM. The CDR3: CASSLDTGAYEQYL. The DNA for the CDR3 is TGTGCCAGCAGTTTAGATACGGGGGCTTACGAGCAGTACCTC.

V usage is TRBV24-1 and J usage is TRBJ1-4; D is unclear. Germline CDR1 reads KGHDR; CDR2 reads SFDVKD. Trimming removed 0 bases at V and 11 bases at J, with 6 bases between. The CDR3 length is 12 residues. CDR3 protein: CATSDLGRKLFF. CDR3 bases: TGTGCCACCAGTGATTTGGGGCGGAAACTGTTTTTT.

The chain joins TRBV5-4 to TRBJ1-2; tentatively, D is TRBD1 (5 bases). V lost 0 bases and J 8 bases, leaving 14 bases between the germline ends. Germline assignment: CDR1 SGHNT and CDR2 YYREEE (reference sequence). The CDR3 contains 14 residues. CDR3 coding DNA: TGTGCCAGCAGCTTGGGCCGGGGCCTTGGAGGCTACACCTTC. This translates into CASSLGRGLGGYTF. The full variable domain, in which reference TRBV5-4 and TRBJ1-2 provide the parts outside the CDR3, is ETGVTQSPTHLIKTRGQQVTLRCSSQSGHNTVSWYQQALGQGPQFIFQYYREEENGRGNFPPRFSGLQFPNYSSELNVNALELDDSALYLCASSLGRGLGGYTFGSGTRLTVV.

The genes are TRBV27 and TRBJ2-1, with 8 nucleotides matching TRBD2. After removal of 5 bases from V and 2 bases from J, the junction contained 11 bases not matched to a gene. This CDR3 contains 17 residues. The germline V gene has CDR1 MNHEY and CDR2 SMNVEV (reference sequence). DNA for the CDR3: TGTGCCAGCAGTACACCTACTAGCGGTATAGCCTACAATGAGCAGTTCTTC. It codes for CASSTPTSGIAYNEQFF.

This clonotype was seen a handful of times. The V gene is TRBV20-1, the J gene TRBJ2-3; the D gene is possibly TRBD1 (5 bases). CDR1 is DFQATT and CDR2 is SNEGSKA in the germline V gene (reference sequence). Trimming removed 4 bases at V and 3 bases at J, with 14 bases between. This CDR3 is built from 14 residues. CDR3 coding DNA: TGCAGTGCTAAACACAGCCCAGGGACAGATACGCAGTATTTT. It is translated as CSAKHSPGTDTQYF.

This clonotype was seen at least ten times. This chain joins TRBV28 and TRBJ2-1; TRBD2 is a possible D gene (5 bases). Germline CDR1 and CDR2: MDHEN and SYDVKM. CDR3 length equals 14 residues. V lost 5 bases and J lost 3, with 11 bases in between. CDR3: CASSPTTDYNEQFF. CDR3 bases: TGTGCCAGCAGTCCGACTACCGACTACAATGAGCAGTTCTTC. Full variable domain (rest looked up from reference TRBV28 and TRBJ2-1): DVKVTQSSRYLVKRTGEKVFLECVQDMDHENMFWYRQDPGLGLRLIYFSYDVKMKEKGDIPEGYSVSREKKERFSLILESASTNQTSMYLCASSPTTDYNEQFFGPGTRLTVL.

The chain joins TRBV10-3 to TRBJ2-7; D remains ambiguous. Trimming took 4 bases from V and 6 from J, leaving 10 bases between them. The CDR3 has 12 amino acids. The germline V gene encodes CDR1 ENHRY and CDR2 SYGVKD. CDR3 sequence: CAISGAQREQYF. The CDR3 bases are TGTGCCATCAGTGGAGCCCAGCGCGAGCAGTACTTC.